This T cell receptor beta chain was observed in a study of shared clonotypes between healthy human individuals. Only in-frame clones appear in the TCRdb table, and some are missing; sequencing was by immunoSEQ multiplex PCR. The sample has roughly 2,500,000 clones, approximately 93% seen once. The CD4+ fraction was divided into a CD45RA+ naive subset and a CD45RA-negative memory subset. Germline-derived CDR1 and CDR2 are MNHEY and SVGAGI. V was trimmed by 2 bases and J by 4 bases, leaving 11 bases between them. The CDR3 sequence is 14 residues long. The clonotype comes from a man aged 18 to 30 in good health. Some clones in this sample may be carry-over from other donors' samples. The material sequenced was naive CD4+ T cells from PBMCs. Stated subset: CD45RA+ positively selected. The V call is TRBV6-5, the J call TRBJ1-2; D is ambiguous. Here the CDR3 reads CASSYVVGVYGYTF. For the CDR3, the DNA is TGTGCCAGCAGTTACGTGGTTGGTGTCTATGGCTACACCTTC.